This passage covers 18 T cell receptor beta chains from one sample sequenced in a study of blood T cell repertoires in COVID-19. TCRdb's copy holds only in-frame clones and misses some; the assay was immunoSEQ multiplex PCR. Seen here are about 250,000 clones, 70% to 85% observed once, and the top ten hold 0.87%. What was sequenced was peripheral blood. These receptors all stem from a human donor with COVID-19, enrolled during active disease. The donor label of this sample is uncertain.

V is TRBV10-2 and J is TRBJ2-2; the match to TRBD1 covers 7 bases. This CDR3 has 14 residues. Germline values: CDR1 WSHSY, CDR2 SAAADI. With V trimmed by 4 bases and J by 6 bases, 5 bases remained unmatched. The CDR3 here is CASSGRTGAGELFF. As DNA, the CDR3 is TGCGCCAGCAGTGGCCGAACAGGGGCCGGGGAGCTGTTTTTT.

This clone was detected once. V is TRBV27 and J is TRBJ1-2; perhaps TRBD1 as D (6 bases). Trimming stripped 5 bases from V and 6 bases from J, with 16 bases between. CDR3 length: 14 residues. Germline CDR1 is MNHEY and CDR2 is SMNVEV (reference sequence). The DNA of the CDR3 is TGTGCCAGCAGTCGAGGGGGTTCAGACAATGGCTACACCTTC. Protein sequence: CASSRGGSDNGYTF.

The CDR3 loop is CASSGRDRGYGYTF. The CDR3 DNA reads as TGCGCCAGCAGCGGACGGGACAGGGGTTATGGCTACACCTTC. The chain recombines TRBV5-1 with TRBJ1-2; TRBD1 agrees at 10 bases. The CDR3 covers 14 residues. Trimming cost V 4 bases and J 5 bases; bases outside gene matches: 5. Germline lookup yields CDR1 SGHRS and CDR2 YFSETQ.

The rearrangement links TRBV28 to TRBJ2-1, with 10 bases matching TRBD2. The CDR3 is 14 amino acids. The ends lost 6 bases at V and 10 bases at J; junction bases unmatched: 9. The germline V gene encodes CDR1 MDHEN and CDR2 SYDVKM. The CDR3 bases are TGTGCCAGCAGGGGTAGCGGGAGGCCTGGGGAGCAGTTCTTC. Its protein product is CASRGSGRPGEQFF.

As to this clone: Its ends do not fully match the called genes, so a read error is possible. CDR3 sequence reads: CASSRKPGTGYSHEQYF. The CDR3 DNA follows: TGTGCCAGCAGCCGAAAGCCCGGGACAGGGTACTCCCACGAGCAGTACTTC. The gene calls are TRBV3-1 (or the pseudogene TRBV3-2) and TRBJ2-7, with 9 bases identical to TRBD1. The CDR3 runs 17 residues. Germline values: CDR1 LGHDT, CDR2 YNNKEL (reference sequence).

The V call is TRBV4-1, the J call TRBJ1-2; TRBD1 agrees at 7 bases. Germline V gene data show CDR1 as MGHRA and CDR2 as YSYEKL. The CDR3 covers 13 residues. Germline trimming cut 5 bases from V and 3 bases from J; bases unmatched to any gene: 3. The CDR3 loop is CASSADRDYGYTF. CDR3 DNA sequence: TGCGCCAGCAGCGCCGACAGGGACTATGGCTACACCTTC.

The CDR3 protein is CASTSRRETQYF. CDR3 nucleotide sequence: TGTGCCAGCACCAGCAGGAGGGAGACCCAGTACTTC. This chain joins TRBV28 and TRBJ2-5, with a possible D match to TRBD2 (5 bases). The CDR3 spans 12 residues. V shed 7 bases and J shed 5 bases, with 11 bases lying between them. Germline V gives CDR1 MDHEN, CDR2 SYDVKM.

The V gene is TRBV2, the J gene TRBJ2-5; the D is unclear. The CDR3 loop spans 11 amino acids. V dropped 6 bases and J dropped 5 bases, with 7 bases sitting between them. Germline loops: CDR1 SNHLY, CDR2 FYNNEI. The CDR3 bases are TGTGCCAGCAGCAGTCGCGAGACCCAGTACTTC. It specifies CASSSRETQYF.

This clone appeared a few times. This chain uses TRBV27 with TRBJ2-6; TRBD1 matches 7 bases. Per the germline V gene, CDR1 is MNHEY and CDR2 is SMNVEV (reference sequence). The CDR3 runs to 17 residues. Germline trimming cut 5 bases from V and 0 bases from J; bases unmatched to any gene: 7. The CDR3 DNA reads TGTGCCAGCAGTATACAGGGGCGAACCTCTGGGGCCAACGTCCTGACTTTC. This gives the protein CASSIQGRTSGANVLTF.

CDR3 coding DNA: TGTGCCAGTAGTATTTTCCCAGGAACCTACGAGCAGTACTTC. Translation: CASSIFPGTYEQYF. V usage is TRBV19 and J usage is TRBJ2-7; no firm D call. The CDR3 spans 14 residues. Per the germline V gene, CDR1 is LNHDA and CDR2 is SQIVND (reference sequence). Trimming removed 3 bases from V and 2 bases from J, with 11 bases in between.

CDR3 sequence: CASSDDRDTLSGGYTF. CDR3 DNA: TGTGCCAGCAGTGATGACCGGGACACCCTCTCAGGTGGCTACACCTTC. The chain carries TRBV2 and TRBJ1-2; a possible D gene is TRBD1 (6 bases). Germline CDR1 SNHLY, CDR2 FYNNEI. This CDR3 is built from 16 residues. Trimming shortened V by 3 bases and J by 7 bases, and 21 bases separated the two germline ends.

This sequence joins TRBV18 and TRBJ2-5, with D perhaps matching TRBD2 (5 bases). Trimming left V 3 bases short and J 1 base short, with 9 bases between. The CDR3 covers 14 residues. Per germline, CDR1 KGHSH and CDR2 LQKENI. This chain's CDR3 is CASSPGSLQETQYF. For the CDR3, the DNA is TGTGCCAGCTCACCGGGGAGTCTCCAAGAGACCCAGTACTTC. The full variable domain, with the rest looked up from reference TRBV18 and TRBJ2-5, is NAGVMQNPRHLVRRRGQEARLRCSPMKGHSHVYWYRQLPEEGLKFMVYLQKENIIDESGMPKERFSAEFPKEGPSILRIQQVVRGDSAAYFCASSPGSLQETQYFGPGTRLLVL.

The chain uses TRBV6-2 or TRBV6-3 and TRBJ2-1; 9 positions agree with TRBD2. V trimming: 5 bases; J trimming: 5 bases; junction bases outside the gene matches: 10. This CDR3 is built from 16 residues. Germline V CDR1 and CDR2: MNHEY, SVGEGT. The CDR3 reads CASSPLGREGNNEQFF. The DNA for the CDR3 is TGTGCCAGCAGTCCCCTCGGGCGGGAGGGAAACAATGAGCAGTTCTTC.

This clone was seen a single time. The gene calls are TRBV7-6 and TRBJ1-3; TRBD1 might be the D (5 bases). Trimming left V 3 bases short and J 2 bases short, with 17 bases between. The CDR3 consists of 17 residues. The germline gives CDR1 SGHVS, CDR2 FNYEAQ. The CDR3 DNA sequence: TGTGCCAGCAGCTTCCGTACGCGGGGCAATCCTGGAAACACCATATATTTT. Its translation is CASSFRTRGNPGNTIYF.

The chain employs TRBV19 and TRBJ2-5, with 7 bases fitting TRBD1. V lost 9 bases to trimming and J lost 1 base; unmatched junction nucleotides: 5. Germline V lookup: CDR1 LNHDA, CDR2 SQIVND (reference sequence). The CDR3 runs to 13 residues. The CDR3 nucleotides read TGTGCCAGCACACAGGGGTCCCAAGAGACCCAGTACTTC. This sequence encodes CASTQGSQETQYF.

The rearrangement links TRBV2 to TRBJ1-4; D remains unclear. The CDR3 runs to 15 residues. The ends were cut back, 8 bases at V and 0 bases at J, with 13 bases in the middle. Per the germline V gene, CDR1 is SNHLY and CDR2 is FYNNEI. The CDR3 DNA reads as TGTGCCAGCCCCGAGGAGTGCGCAACTAATGAAAAACTGTTTTTT. Translating it yields CASPEECATNEKLFF.

This clone showed up just a few times. This chain joins TRBV15 and TRBJ1-4; unclear D gene. The CDR3 sequence is 13 residues long. CDR1 is LNHNV and CDR2 is YYDKDF in the germline V gene (reference sequence). Trimming took off 0 bases at V and 8 bases at J, with 7 bases between the two ends. CDR3 in DNA: TGTGCCACCAGCAGAGATCCGGGGGAAAAACTGTTTTTT. It encodes CATSRDPGEKLFF.

The V call is TRBV5-1, the J call TRBJ2-1; 11 bases fit TRBD1. V shed 5 bases, J shed 3 bases, and the junction held 1 base outside the gene matches. The CDR3 has 14 amino acids. CDR1 is SGHRS, CDR2 YFSETQ, per germline. The CDR3 protein is CASRGTGGYNEQFF. CDR3 nucleotides: TGCGCCAGCAGGGGGACAGGGGGCTACAATGAGCAGTTCTTC.